This record concerns one TCR beta chain sequence. Assay: immunoSEQ multiplex PCR; the TCRdb copy retains only in-frame clones and omits some. The sample shows 40,000 to 55,000 clones, around 85% of them seen only once. The data belong to a study of blood T cell repertoires in COVID-19. About the study: Acute and convalescent COVID-19 samples came from the United States, Italy and Spain. The cDNA or gDNA used as material had been derived from T cells, B-cell-depleted T cells, or PBMCs.

This CDR3 region has 11 residues. V was shortened by 5 bases and J by 7 bases, with 6 bases between the two germline ends. In germline, CDR1 is SGHVS, CDR2 FQNEAQ. This chain links TRBV7-8 with TRBJ2-1; unclear D gene. The TCR was taken from a woman over 75 with acute or convalescent COVID-19. The sample consisted of peripheral blood. CDR3 sequence: CASSVGNEQFF. DNA of the CDR3: TGTGCCAGCAGCGTCGGGAATGAGCAGTTCTTC.